A single sample gave rise to the 7 T cell receptor beta chains below, sequenced in a study of memory CD4+ T cells and cytomegalovirus serostatus. The table came from immunoSEQ multiplex PCR; TCRdb's copy has only in-frame clones and leaves some out. This sample has about 25,000 clones, with approximately 71% found just once. Single viable CD3+CD4+CD8-CD45RO+ cells were sorted as the memory CD4+ T cells. Source material: memory CD4+ T cells from blood. The receptors here all came from an adult in good health and CMV-seronegative.

The chain is built from TRBV6-6 and TRBJ1-1; tentatively, D is TRBD1 (6 bases). Germline CDR1 is MNHNY and CDR2 is SVGAGI (reference sequence). The CDR3 contains 14 residues. The V end was cut by 5 bases, the J end by 0 bases, with 10 bases between. Written as DNA, the CDR3 is TGTGCCAGCAGTCAACAGGGAATGAACACTGAAGCTTTCTTT. This codes for CASSQQGMNTEAFF.

This sequence joins TRBV5-4 and TRBJ2-3; D perhaps matches TRBD1 (6 bases). Germline CDR1 SGHNT, CDR2 YYREEE (reference sequence). The CDR3 covers 14 residues. Deletions cut 2 bases from V and 0 bases from J, with 7 bases between. CDR3 sequence reads: CASSLQGSTDTQYF. CDR3 DNA sequence: TGTGCCAGCAGCTTACAGGGTAGCACAGATACGCAGTATTTT.

The chain combines TRBV30 with TRBJ2-5; TRBD1 matches at 8 bases. Per germline, CDR1 GTSNPN and CDR2 SVGIG (reference sequence). The CDR3 contains 15 residues. V shed 4 bases, J shed 1 base, and the junction held 8 bases outside the gene matches. Written as DNA, the CDR3 is TGTGCCTGGACTAACCCCACAGGGGGCCAAGAGACCCAGTACTTC. Its translation is CAWTNPTGGQETQYF.

The V and J genes are TRBV7-8 and TRBJ2-3, with D hard to call. Trimming shortened V by 3 bases and J by 2 bases, and 6 bases separated the two germline ends. The CDR3 covers 13 residues. Germline V CDR1 and CDR2: SGHVS, FQNEAQ. CDR3 DNA sequence: TGTGCCAGCAGCTTTGGGCCCACAGATACGCAGTATTTT. It yields the protein CASSFGPTDTQYF.

V gene TRBV5-6 combines with J gene TRBJ1-1, with 7 bases identical to TRBD1. The ends lost 3 bases at V and 1 base at J; junction bases unmatched: 6. Germline CDR1 reads SGHDT; CDR2 reads YYEEEE. This CDR3 region has 15 residues. The CDR3 DNA reads as TGTGCCAGCAGCTCGGCCGGGACAGCGAACACTGAAGCTTTCTTT. This encodes CASSSAGTANTEAFF. The entire variable domain, with the rest obtained from reference TRBV5-6 and TRBJ1-1, is as follows: DAGVTQSPTHLIKTRGQQVTLRCSPKSGHDTVSWYQQALGQGPQFIFQYYEEEERQRGNFPDRFSGHQFPNYSSELNVNALLLGDSALYLCASSSAGTANTEAFFGQGTRLTVV.

The chain carries TRBV9 and TRBJ2-1, with D perhaps matching TRBD1 (6 bases). The length of the CDR3 is 13 residues. Germline CDR1 is SGDLS and CDR2 is YYNGEE. V dropped 1 base and J dropped 7 bases, with 9 bases sitting between them. The chain's CDR3 is CASSVQGSNEQFF. CDR3 DNA sequence: TGTGCCAGCAGCGTACAGGGGTCGAATGAGCAGTTCTTC. Full variable domain (remainder filled in from reference TRBV9 and TRBJ2-1): DSGVTQTPKHLITATGQRVTLRCSPRSGDLSVYWYQQSLDQGLQFLIQYYNGEERAKGNILERFSAQQFPDLHSELNLSSLELGDSALYFCASSVQGSNEQFFGPGTRLTVL.

J is TRBJ2-1 and V is TRBV7-9, with TRBD2 identical over 11 bases. V gave up 4 bases and J gave up 6 bases; unmatched junction bases: 8. Germline V gene lookup returns CDR1 SEHNR and CDR2 FQNEAQ (reference sequence). The CDR3 totals 16 residues. CDR3 sequence: CASSSLRLAGRNEQFF. DNA for the CDR3: TGTGCCAGCAGCTCTCTTCGACTAGCGGGACGCAATGAGCAGTTCTTC. The whole variable domain, filled in from reference TRBV7-9 and TRBJ2-1, reads DTGVSQNPRHKITKRGQNVTFRCDPISEHNRLYWYRQTLGQGPEFLTYFQNEAQLEKSRLLSDRFSAERPKGSFSTLEIQRTEQGDSAMYLCASSSLRLAGRNEQFFGPGTRLTVL.